The clone carrying this T cell receptor (beta chain) has only a few counts. What it binds is not known. This specimen comes from a study of cytomegalovirus exposure and HLA in healthy donors. Broader study findings: V- and J-gene trimming in TCR beta was tied to a missense DCLRE1C variant by an analysis performed later.

Use of 60 Vbeta and 13 Jbeta primers characterized the PCR. The data were produced by immunoSEQ multiplex PCR, yet TCRdb's version contains in-frame clones alone and is incomplete. This sample has roughly 130,000 clones, with roughly four fifths found just once. Donors were ostensibly healthy at sampling, although undocumented immune exposures were probable. This CDR3 contains 14 residues. Deletions cut 4 bases from V and 3 bases from J, with 13 bases between. Germline V lookup: CDR1 MGHDK, CDR2 SYGVNS. The sequence was collected from a woman aged 45-65 years in good health and CMV-seropositive. This chain connects TRBV25-1 to TRBJ2-7; possibly TRBD1 for D (6 bases). The sequencing sample was made of PBMCs. The CDR3: CASSGDQGNYEQYF. The CDR3 DNA is TGTGCCAGCAGTGGGGATCAGGGGAACTACGAGCAGTACTTC.